The TCR beta chain under discussion was sequenced for a study of post-analysis software for immune sequencing data. Turning to the study itself: Relapsing-remitting, secondary progressive and progressive-relapsing courses of multiple sclerosis were included. Study-level results: A few TRBV segments occurring more often in patients than controls included TRBV5-6, TRBV5-1 and TRBV20-1.

The V gene's germline CDR1 is SQVTM and CDR2 ANQGSEA. Trimming took off 5 bases at V and 4 bases at J, with 14 bases between the two ends. The CDR3 is 13 residues long. Comment on this clonotype: Its cognate antigen is unknown.

cDNA libraries of TCR beta carried unique molecular identifiers. The yield from roughly 1 to 10 million T cells was about 500,000 cDNA molecules in total. TCRdb itself ran the PCR reads through MiXCR, one entry per CDR3 protein. The sample records hundreds of thousands of distinct CDR3 sequences, 59% being singletons. The receptor's source is a girl between 2 and 10 years old with multiple sclerosis. V usage is TRBV29-1 and J usage is TRBJ2-5, with D perhaps TRBD2 (6 bases). Sequenced input: blood. The CDR3 DNA reads TGCAGCGTTTCGTTCCAAGCGGGAGAGACCCAGTACTTC. This translates into CSVSFQAGETQYF.